The rows below give T cell receptor beta chains drawn from one sample of a study of blood T cell repertoires in COVID-19. Clones were sequenced by immunoSEQ multiplex PCR, and TCRdb holds only the in-frame ones, with some missing. The sample records a few hundred thousand clones, roughly 87% being singletons. The sample was peripheral blood. These receptors all come from a woman aged 45-60 years who had recovered from COVID-19. Both conserved end residues are part of each CDR3. A D gene is named only where the DNA matches it firmly. Not all rows give a size; the values are once, few, many and, for expanded clones, a class.

v_call	d_call	clone_size	j_call	cdr3_nt	cdr3_aa
TRBV9	TRBD1	few	TRBJ2-2	TGTGCCAGCAGCGGACAGGGAAAAGCCGGGGAGCTGTTTTTT	CASSGQGKAGELFF
TRBV19	.	few	TRBJ2-7	TGTGCCAGTAGTATCTTTTGGGGCTCCTCTTACGAGCAGTACTTC	CASSIFWGSSYEQYF
TRBV5-6	.	.	TRBJ1-6	TGTGCCAGCAGCTTGGAACAAATCTATAATTCACCCCTCCACTTT	CASSLEQIYNSPLHF
TRBV11-2	TRBD1	.	TRBJ2-3	TGTGCCAGCAGCTTATTGGGGACAGGACGGACAGATACGCAGTATTTT	CASSLLGTGRTDTQYF
TRBV6-1	.	.	TRBJ1-1	TGTGCCAGCAGTGGGCCCGGACAGAAACAGCGGAACACTGAAGCTTTCTTT	CASSGPGQKQRNTEAFF
TRBV30	.	.	TRBJ1-1	TGTGCCTGGACTGGCGTCAGAGGAACTGAAGCTTTCTTT	CAWTGVRGTEAFF
TRBV5-1	TRBD2	few	TRBJ2-3	TGCGCCAGCAACCCCCTCACGGGGGGGGTTACTAGCACAGATACGCAGTATTTT	CASNPLTGGVTSTDTQYF
TRBV27	.	few	TRBJ1-6	TGTGCCAGCAGTGCCTACCAGGGGAGTTCACCCCTCCACTTT	CASSAYQGSSPLHF
TRBV4-3	TRBD2	.	TRBJ2-5	TGCGCCAGCAGCCAATCGCGGGGGTACCAAGAGACCCAGTACTTC	CASSQSRGYQETQYF
TRBV2	.	.	TRBJ2-7	TGTGCCAGCAGCCTAAGGGGCAGGGGCTCTCTCATTGGGGACGAGCAGTACTTC	CASSLRGRGSLIGDEQYF
TRBV30	TRBD1	once	TRBJ1-1	TGTGCCTGGACCCGTTTGGGCCAGGGGGCTGCCGAAGCTTTCTTT	CAWTRLGQGAAEAFF
TRBV7-9	.	.	TRBJ1-6	TGTGCCAGCAGCTTCGGTTGGGCAGGTGACAATTCACCCCTCCACTTT	CASSFGWAGDNSPLHF
TRBV21-1	.	.	TRBJ1-5	TGTGCCAGCAGCGGTCCGGATGTTGGAGATCAGCCCCAGCATTTT	CASSGPDVGDQPQHF
TRBV5-1	TRBD1	.	TRBJ1-1	TGCGCCAGCAGCACATTTACAGGGGGGAACACTGAAGCTTTCTTT	CASSTFTGGNTEAFF
TRBV6-2/TRBV6-3	TRBD1	.	TRBJ2-7	TGTGCCAGCAGCCCCGGCGACAGGGGGTTCAACGAGCAGTACTTC	CASSPGDRGFNEQYF